A selection of T cell receptor beta chains follows, all from one sample in a study of PD-L1 blockade in urothelial cancer. The assay was immunoSEQ multiplex PCR, and TCRdb's table has in-frame clones only and misses some. Of roughly 56,000 clones in the sample, about 80% were seen once. The specimen was PBMCs, collected around atezolizumab (anti-PD-L1) treatment. The receptors originated from a man aged 65-85 years with urothelial cancer. CDR3s include the opening cysteine and the closing phenylalanine or tryptophan. D genes are given only for firm matches. Only some rows state a clone size, as once, few, many or a class for expanded clones.

DNA,CDR3,D,V,size,J
TGTGCCATCGCCGCGTGGGACAGGGCGAATCTATATGGCTACACCTTC,CAIAAWDRANLYGYTF,TRBD1,TRBV10-3,few,TRBJ1-2
TGCGCCAGCAGCCAACAGTCGGGGACTGAAGCTTTCTTT,CASSQQSGTEAFF,.,TRBV5-1,.,TRBJ1-1
TGTGCCAGCAGTTACGGGTCTAGCGATGCATACAATGAGCAGTTCTTC,CASSYGSSDAYNEQFF,.,TRBV6-8,once,TRBJ2-1
TGCGCCAGCAGCTCCGCCGGGAGCGTACCAGATACGCAGTATTTT,CASSSAGSVPDTQYF,.,TRBV5-1,.,TRBJ2-3
TGTGCCAGTAGTACCCAACTAGCGGGAGGGGGCAATGAGCAGTTCTTC,CASSTQLAGGGNEQFF,TRBD2,TRBV19,.,TRBJ2-1
TGTGCCAGCAGTCCGTCCGGGACAGGGAAGCCCGAGCAGTACTTC,CASSPSGTGKPEQYF,TRBD1,TRBV28,.,TRBJ2-7
TGCAGCGTTGGACCGACAGGGGGCGGGGAGACCCAGTACTTC,CSVGPTGGGETQYF,TRBD1,TRBV29-1,.,TRBJ2-5
TGTGCCAGCAGCTCGCTGACTAGCGGGAGGGGGGCCAAAAACATTCAGTACTTC,CASSSLTSGRGAKNIQYF,TRBD2,TRBV4-2,.,TRBJ2-4
TGCAGCGTTGTAGGACAGAGTTATTCTAACACTGAAGCTTTCTTT,CSVVGQSYSNTEAFF,.,TRBV29-1,.,TRBJ1-1
TGTGCCAGCAGCCCCCGGACAGGGGAGGAGTATGGCTACACCTTC,CASSPRTGEEYGYTF,TRBD1,TRBV5-4,.,TRBJ1-2
TGCGCCAGTAGACGTATCGGGAGCACAGATACGCAGTATTTT,CASRRIGSTDTQYF,.,TRBV10-2,.,TRBJ2-3
TGTGCCAGCAGCTTAGCAGGGGAAGGCACTGAAGCTTTCTTT,CASSLAGEGTEAFF,.,TRBV11-2,.,TRBJ1-1
TGTGCCAGTATCCGATTGGACGGGGATTATAGGGGCTACACCTTC,CASIRLDGDYRGYTF,.,TRBV2,.,TRBJ1-2
TGTGCCAGCAGTGAACGGGAGGTTCGTAGCACAGATACGCAGTATTTT,CASSEREVRSTDTQYF,TRBD2,TRBV2,.,TRBJ2-3
TGTGCCAGCTCACCACCGAGGACTAGCGGGATCAGCTCCTACAATGAGCAGTTCTTC,CASSPPRTSGISSYNEQFF,TRBD2,TRBV18,.,TRBJ2-1
TGTGCCAGCAGCTTAGCCGGTCTAGAGCAGTTCTTC,CASSLAGLEQFF,.,TRBV7-9,.,TRBJ2-1
TGTGCCAGCAGCTTCGGGGGACAGTCCTACGAGCAGTACTTC,CASSFGGQSYEQYF,.,TRBV7-9,.,TRBJ2-7
TGTGCCAGCAGCAACGGACAGGGAGTAGGTCATACGCAGTATTTT,CASSNGQGVGHTQYF,TRBD1,TRBV5-8,.,TRBJ2-3
TGTGCCAGCAGCCCACCCGGACTAGCGGGAGCAGGATACGAGCAGTACTTC,CASSPPGLAGAGYEQYF,TRBD2,TRBV7-9,.,TRBJ2-7
TGTGCCAGCAGTTACGGGGGCCCCTACGAGCAGTACTTC,CASSYGGPYEQYF,.,TRBV6-6,.,TRBJ2-7
TGCGCCAGCAGCTTGGTGTTGGGAGGGCCAAGCGGGGAGCTGTTTTTT,CASSLVLGGPSGELFF,TRBD2,TRBV5-1,.,TRBJ2-2
TGTGCCAGTAGACCGGGACAGGGTTATGGCTACACCTTC,CASRPGQGYGYTF,TRBD1,TRBV19,.,TRBJ1-2
TGTGCCAGTAGTAAAGGACAGGGCCCTAACTATGGCTACACCTTC,CASSKGQGPNYGYTF,TRBD1,TRBV19,once,TRBJ1-2
TGTGCCAGCTCCGACCTCGGGGACACCGGGGAGCTGTTTTTT,CASSDLGDTGELFF,.,TRBV18,.,TRBJ2-2
TGTGCCAGCAGCTTCGGACTAGGACATCAAGAGACCCAGTACTTC,CASSFGLGHQETQYF,TRBD2,TRBV11-2,.,TRBJ2-5
TGTGCCAGCAGCCAAGAGATAACCTATAGCGGGAGGTCCCCGGGGGAGACCCAGTACTTC,CASSQEITYSGRSPGETQYF,TRBD2,TRBV14,.,TRBJ2-5
TGTGCCATCAGTGAGTCGTATTCCTACGAGCAGTACTTC,CAISESYSYEQYF,.,TRBV10-3,once,TRBJ2-7
TGTGCAAGTCGCCCAGGAGGGGTGGACAGGGGGGAAAAACTGTTTTTT,CASRPGGVDRGEKLFF,.,TRBV12-2,few,TRBJ1-4
TGTGCCAGTAGTATAGGCGGTACTAGCACAGATACGCAGTATTTT,CASSIGGTSTDTQYF,.,TRBV19,.,TRBJ2-3
TGCGCCAGCAGTCAATCGCTGGGCGATGAGCAGTTCTTC,CASSQSLGDEQFF,.,TRBV23-1,.,TRBJ2-1
TGTGCCAGCAGCAAAATGGACAGGGGTCGAGGAGCTTTCTTT,CASSKMDRGRGAFF,TRBD1,TRBV7-2,few,TRBJ1-1
TGTGCCTGGAGTGACAGGACACACATCTCTGGAAACACCATATATTTT,CAWSDRTHISGNTIYF,.,TRBV30,.,TRBJ1-3
TGTGCCAGCAGTGTTGACTCCTCTGGGACCCAGTACTTC,CASSVDSSGTQYF,.,TRBV2,.,TRBJ2-5
TGTGCCAGCAGTTTGGGGGCTAGGGACTATGGCTACACCTTC,CASSLGARDYGYTF,.,TRBV28,.,TRBJ1-2
TGTGCCAGCAGTCTTTCTACAGGGCCGACCTACGAGCAGTACTTC,CASSLSTGPTYEQYF,.,TRBV6-5,.,TRBJ2-7
TGTGCCAGCAAAAGGGACAGTGACACTGAAGCTTTCTTT,CASKRDSDTEAFF,TRBD1,TRBV6-4,.,TRBJ1-1
TGTGCCACCACGGGGGTCCAGGGGGACTACAATGAGCAGTTCTTC,CATTGVQGDYNEQFF,.,TRBV5-4,many,TRBJ2-1
TGTGCCAGCAGTCTCTCCCCGGGGAACACCGGGGAGCTGTTTTTT,CASSLSPGNTGELFF,.,TRBV6-4,once,TRBJ2-2
TGCAGCGTTAATGGGGGGGGGATGTACACTGAAGCTTTCTTT,CSVNGGGMYTEAFF,.,TRBV29-1,few,TRBJ1-1
TGTGCCAGCAGCCGCTGGGGACAGCCGAACACTGAAGCTTTCTTT,CASSRWGQPNTEAFF,TRBD1,TRBV5-4,.,TRBJ1-1
TGTGCCAGCAGTTCACAGGCCAATACGTACGAGCAGTGCTTC,CASSSQANTYEQCF,.,TRBV6-5,.,TRBJ2-7
TGTGCCAGCAGCTCAGTACCGGGAGGAGAGACCCAGTACTTC,CASSSVPGGETQYF,TRBD2,TRBV7-3,.,TRBJ2-5
TGCGCCAGCAGCTTTGCGGGAGGCGGAGAGACCCAGTACTTC,CASSFAGGGETQYF,TRBD2,TRBV5-1,.,TRBJ2-5
TGCGCCAGCAGCCCGGGGGGTTCGGAGCTCGGGTACGAGCAGTACTTC,CASSPGGSELGYEQYF,TRBD2,TRBV5-1,.,TRBJ2-7
TGCAGCGTAGGGAGCGATGAGCAGTTCTTC,CSVGSDEQFF,.,TRBV29-1,.,TRBJ2-1
TGCGCCAGCAGCTTGGAGGGGGCAGTGAATGAGCAGTTCTTC,CASSLEGAVNEQFF,TRBD1,TRBV5-1,.,TRBJ2-1
TGTGCCAGCAGCTTAGAACAGGGCTATGGCTACACCTTC,CASSLEQGYGYTF,.,TRBV7-9,.,TRBJ1-2
TGTGCCAGCAGCCGACTAGGGGCTGTCACGGAGACCCAGTACTTC,CASSRLGAVTETQYF,.,TRBV6-6,.,TRBJ2-5
TGTGCCAGCTCACTGACAATCATCGGGCGGGCCGCCGGGGAGCTGTTTTTT,CASSLTIIGRAAGELFF,.,TRBV18,.,TRBJ2-2